This T cell receptor (beta chain) came from a study of shared T cell receptors in the human thymus. The protocol was immunoSEQ multiplex PCR, while the TCRdb copy is restricted to in-frame clones and leaves out a portion. The sample lists about 660,000 clones, roughly 90% occurring once. The CDR3 contains 14 residues. The trim removed 4 bases at V and 2 bases at J, leaving 3 bases unmatched. The germline V gene encodes CDR1 SGHRS and CDR2 YFSETQ. This clone is a singleton in its sample. This sample also contains other DNA sequences that code for the same CDR3. These same data were also listed under a study on human thymus T cells. That paper notes: Infants, healthy and Finnish, who were having corrective surgery for congenital heart defects served as donors.

The sequenced material came from thymocytes. This chain uses TRBV5-1 with TRBJ2-7; TRBD1 matches at 10 bases. This clonotype was obtained from a boy under three years old with a congenital heart defect. CDR3 DNA: TGCGCCAGCAGCCCCGGACAGGGGGCCTACGAGCAGTACTTC. Translation: CASSPGQGAYEQYF.